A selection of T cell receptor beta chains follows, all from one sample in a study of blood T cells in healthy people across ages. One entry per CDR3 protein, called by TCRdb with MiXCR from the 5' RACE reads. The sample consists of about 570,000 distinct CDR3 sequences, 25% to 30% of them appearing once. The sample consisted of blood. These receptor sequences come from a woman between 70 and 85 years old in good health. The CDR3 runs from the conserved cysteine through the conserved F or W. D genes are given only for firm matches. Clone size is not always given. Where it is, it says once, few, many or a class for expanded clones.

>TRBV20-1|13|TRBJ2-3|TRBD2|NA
TGCAGTGCTACCGGACTAGCGGGGGACGCGGTGTATTTT
CSATGLAGDAVYF
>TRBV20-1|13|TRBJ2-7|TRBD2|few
TGCAGTGCTAGGACTAGCGGGGATGAACTAGAGTACTTC
CSARTSGDELEYF
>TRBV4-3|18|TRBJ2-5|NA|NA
TGCGCCAGTAGCCGAGAGGTTACGGGGTTAGGGGGGCAAGAGACCCAGTACTTC
CASSREVTGLGGQETQYF
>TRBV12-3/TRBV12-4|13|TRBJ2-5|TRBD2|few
TGTGCCAGCAGCCCTAGCGGGGCAGAGACCCAGTACTTC
CASSPSGAETQYF
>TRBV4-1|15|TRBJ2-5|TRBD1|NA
TGCGCCAGCAGCCCCCAGGACAGGTACATGGAGACCCAGTACTTC
CASSPQDRYMETQYF
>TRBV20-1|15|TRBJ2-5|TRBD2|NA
TGCAGTGCTAGAGGGACTAGCGGGACCCAAGAGACCCAGTACTTC
CSARGTSGTQETQYF
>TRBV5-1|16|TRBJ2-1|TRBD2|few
TGCGCCAGCAGCTTGGGTAGCGGGGGGATCTACAATGAGCAGTTCTTC
CASSLGSGGIYNEQFF
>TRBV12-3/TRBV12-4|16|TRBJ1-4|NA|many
TGTGCCAGCAGCGAACGTAGGACGGGTCCTAATGAAAAACTGTTTTTT
CASSERRTGPNEKLFF
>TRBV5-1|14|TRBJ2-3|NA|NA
TGCGCCAGCAGCTACGGGGGATTGGGAGATACGCAGTATTTT
CASSYGGLGDTQYF
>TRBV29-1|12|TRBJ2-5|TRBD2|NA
TGCAGCGTTGACCCCGGGACTAGCAAGCAGTACTTC
CSVDPGTSKQYF
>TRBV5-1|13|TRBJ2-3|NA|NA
TGCGCCAGCAGCTCCACCCCGGGGGATACGCAGTATTTT
CASSSTPGDTQYF
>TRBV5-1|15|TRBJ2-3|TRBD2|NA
TGCGCCAGCAGCTTCCTAGCGGTGGGCACAGATACGCAGTATTTT
CASSFLAVGTDTQYF
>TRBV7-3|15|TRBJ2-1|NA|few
TGTGCCAGCAGCTTAAATCTAGCAACTACCGACGAGCAGTTCTTC
CASSLNLATTDEQFF
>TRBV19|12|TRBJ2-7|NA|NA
TGTGCCAGTAAGAATGGGGCGGTCGAGCAGTACTTC
CASKNGAVEQYF
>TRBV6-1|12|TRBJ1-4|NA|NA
TGTGCCAGCGTAGGATCGGGGGAAAAACTGTTTTTT
CASVGSGEKLFF
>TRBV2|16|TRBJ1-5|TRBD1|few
TGTGCCACCGGAGGGACAGCTACTTATAGCAATCAGCCCCAGCATTTT
CATGGTATYSNQPQHF
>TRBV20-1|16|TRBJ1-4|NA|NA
TGCAGTGCTAGAGATAGTGGCCGTCCAGCTAATGAAAAACTGTTTTTT
CSARDSGRPANEKLFF
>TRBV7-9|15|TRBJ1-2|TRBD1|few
TGTGCCAGCAGCTTTCCGGGACAGGGAGCCTATGGCTACACCTTC
CASSFPGQGAYGYTF
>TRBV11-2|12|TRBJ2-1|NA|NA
TGTGCCAGTCAATTCCAAGTTGGTGAGCAGTTCTTC
CASQFQVGEQFF
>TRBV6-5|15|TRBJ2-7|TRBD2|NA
TGTGCCAGCAGTTACGGAGTAGGGACTACCTCCGAGCAGTACTTC
CASSYGVGTTSEQYF
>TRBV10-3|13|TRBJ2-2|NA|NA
TGTGCCACCGGACGACAGGAAACCGGGGAGCTGTTTTTT
CATGRQETGELFF
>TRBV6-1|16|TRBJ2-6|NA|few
TGTGCCAGCAGAACCCCCGGGACGTCTGGGGCCAACGTCCTGACTTTC
CASRTPGTSGANVLTF
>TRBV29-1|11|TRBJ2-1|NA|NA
TGCAGCGTTGACCGGCACAATGAGCAGTTCTTC
CSVDRHNEQFF
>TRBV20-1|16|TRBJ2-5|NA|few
TGCAGTGCTAGAGATAGGGGTACTTCCCTGCAAGAGACCCAGTACTTC
CSARDRGTSLQETQYF
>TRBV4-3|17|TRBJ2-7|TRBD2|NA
TGCGCCAGCAGCCAAGATGAGGGACTAGCGGCAACCTACGAGCAGTACTTC
CASSQDEGLAATYEQYF
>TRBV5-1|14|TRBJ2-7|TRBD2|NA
TGCGCCAGCAGCTTGTCAGCGGGGAATAGCGAGCAGTACTTC
CASSLSAGNSEQYF
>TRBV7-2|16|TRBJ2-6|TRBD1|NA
TGTGCCAGCAACGACAATAGAGGGGGCGGGGCCAACGTCCTGACTTTC
CASNDNRGGGANVLTF
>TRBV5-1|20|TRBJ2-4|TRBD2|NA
TGCGCCAGCAGCTTGACTCTAGCGGGGGGTACCTACCTAGCCAAAAACATTCAGTACTTC
CASSLTLAGGTYLAKNIQYF
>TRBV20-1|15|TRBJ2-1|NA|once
TGCAGTGCTAGAGACTTGGACAGCTACTACAATGAGCAGTTCTTC
CSARDLDSYYNEQFF
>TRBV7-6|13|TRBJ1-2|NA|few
TGTGCCAGCAGCCCGACAATGAACCATGGCTACACCTTC
CASSPTMNHGYTF
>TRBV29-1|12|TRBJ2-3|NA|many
TGCAGCTTGGTAAAGCGGGCAGATACGCAGTATTTT
CSLVKRADTQYF
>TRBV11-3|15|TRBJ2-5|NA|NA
TGTGCCAGCAACCCAACTTGGGGGTCCCAAGAGACCCAATACTTC
CASNPTWGSQETQYF
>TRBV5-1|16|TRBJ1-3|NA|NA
TGCGCCAGCAGCTTCTCGGGGAGGAGCTCTGGAAACACCATATATTTT
CASSFSGRSSGNTIYF
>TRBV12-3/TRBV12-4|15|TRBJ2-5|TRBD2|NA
TGTGCCAGCAGTCCCGGGACTAGCGTTCGGGAGACCCAGTACTTC
CASSPGTSVRETQYF
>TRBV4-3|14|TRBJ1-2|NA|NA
TGCGCCAGCAGCCAGATTAAAGCTAACTATGGCTACACCTTC
CASSQIKANYGYTF
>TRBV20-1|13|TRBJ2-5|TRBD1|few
TGCAGTGCACCTACTACAGGGGGAGGGACCCAGTACTTC
CSAPTTGGGTQYF
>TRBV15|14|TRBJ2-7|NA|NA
TGTGCCACCAGCAGAGAAGAATTACTGTACGAGCAGTACTTC
CATSREELLYEQYF
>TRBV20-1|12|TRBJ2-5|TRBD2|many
TGCAGTGCCAGGACTAGCGGAGAGACCCAGTACTTC
CSARTSGETQYF
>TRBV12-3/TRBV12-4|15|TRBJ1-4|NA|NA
TGTGCCAGCAGTTTGTTCGGTCAAGGGGATGAAAAACTGTTTTTT
CASSLFGQGDEKLFF
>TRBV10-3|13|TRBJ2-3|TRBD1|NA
TGTGCCATCACTCCAGGACAGGGCTGGGGGCAGTATTTT
CAITPGQGWGQYF
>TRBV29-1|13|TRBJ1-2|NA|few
TGCAGCGTTAATCCTCCAGGGCGTAGCGGCTACACCTTC
CSVNPPGRSGYTF
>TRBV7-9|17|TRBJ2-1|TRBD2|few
TGTGCCAGCAGCCCCACCAGTAGAGCGGGGGGGTACAATGAGCAGTTCTTC
CASSPTSRAGGYNEQFF
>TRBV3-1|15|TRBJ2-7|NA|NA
TGTGCCAGCAGCCTGTCGAGCGTACCAACCTACGAGCAGTACTTC
CASSLSSVPTYEQYF
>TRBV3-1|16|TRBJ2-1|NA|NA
TGTGCCAGCAGCCAAGTACCTAGCGTCGTATCTAGCGAGAAGTTCTTC
CASSQVPSVVSSEKFF